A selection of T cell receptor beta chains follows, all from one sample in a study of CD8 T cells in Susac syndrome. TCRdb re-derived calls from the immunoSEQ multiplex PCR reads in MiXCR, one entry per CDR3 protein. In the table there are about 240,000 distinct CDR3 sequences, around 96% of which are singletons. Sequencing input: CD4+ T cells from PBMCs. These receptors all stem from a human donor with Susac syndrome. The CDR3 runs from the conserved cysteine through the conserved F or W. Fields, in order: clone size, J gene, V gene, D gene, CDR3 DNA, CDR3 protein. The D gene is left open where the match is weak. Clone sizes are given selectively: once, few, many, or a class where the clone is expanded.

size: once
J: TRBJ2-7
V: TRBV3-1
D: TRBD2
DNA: TGTGCCAGCAGCCACCGGGGGGAGACTTACGAGCAGTACTTC
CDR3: CASSHRGETYEQYF

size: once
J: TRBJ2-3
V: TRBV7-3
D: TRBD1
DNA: TGTGCCAGCAGCTCGGGACAGGGGTTCGGCACAGATACGCAGTATTTT
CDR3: CASSSGQGFGTDTQYF

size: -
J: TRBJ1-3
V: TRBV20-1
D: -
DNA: TGCAGTGCTTACCCCGGGACAAGTACTGGAAACACCATATATTTT
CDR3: CSAYPGTSTGNTIYF

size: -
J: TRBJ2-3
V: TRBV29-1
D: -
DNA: TGCAGCGTTCTATACCGACGGTACTCTAGCACAGATACGCAGTATTTT
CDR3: CSVLYRRYSSTDTQYF

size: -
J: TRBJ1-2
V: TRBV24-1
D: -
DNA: TGTGCCACCAGTGATTTGGGGGATGGCTACACCTTC
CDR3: CATSDLGDGYTF

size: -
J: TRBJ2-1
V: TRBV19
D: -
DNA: TGTGCCAGTAACGAGCGAGTTGATACATACAATGAGCAGTTCTTC
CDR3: CASNERVDTYNEQFF

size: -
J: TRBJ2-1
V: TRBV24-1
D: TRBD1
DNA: TGTGCCACCAGTGATCCTACAGGGGCGGACAACAATGAGCAGTTCTTC
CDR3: CATSDPTGADNNEQFF

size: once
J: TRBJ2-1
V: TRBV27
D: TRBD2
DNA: TGTGCCAGCAGAACTAGCGGGGGGGCCAATGAGCAGTTCTTC
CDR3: CASRTSGGANEQFF

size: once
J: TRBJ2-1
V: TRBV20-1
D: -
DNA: TGCAGTGCTAGAGACTCTGTCTTCCAGTTCTTC
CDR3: CSARDSVFQFF

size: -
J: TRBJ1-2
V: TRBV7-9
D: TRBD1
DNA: TGTGCCAGCAGCCCGCTTGGGACAGTATATGATGGCTACACCTTC
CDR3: CASSPLGTVYDGYTF

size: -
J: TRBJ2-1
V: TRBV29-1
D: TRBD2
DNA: TGCAGCGTTGAAGCATTCCGTCGGGCTAGCGGGAGAAGCAATGAGCAGTTCTTC
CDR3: CSVEAFRRASGRSNEQFF

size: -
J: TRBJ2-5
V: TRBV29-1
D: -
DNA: TGCAGCGTTGAGAGTGGTGCTCCGCGACAGCCCCAAGAGACCCAGTACTTC
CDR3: CSVESGAPRQPQETQYF

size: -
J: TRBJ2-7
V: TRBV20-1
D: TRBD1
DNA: TGCAGTGCTAGACGGACAGGGTCAGCCTACGAGCAGTACTTC
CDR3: CSARRTGSAYEQYF

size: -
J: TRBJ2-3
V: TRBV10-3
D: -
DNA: TGTGCCATCAGTGAGAGGAAGAAGAAGTCCACAGATACGCAGTATTTT
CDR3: CAISERKKKSTDTQYF

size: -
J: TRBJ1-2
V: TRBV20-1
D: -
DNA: TGCAGTGCTAGAGATTTCCAAGACACCTTC
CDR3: CSARDFQDTF

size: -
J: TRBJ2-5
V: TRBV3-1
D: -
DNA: TGTGCCAGCAGCCAAGGCGAAGAGGGGGAGGAGACCCAGTACTTC
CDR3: CASSQGEEGEETQYF

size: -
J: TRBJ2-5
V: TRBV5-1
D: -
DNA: TGCGCCAGCAGCAGCATCCGGGACACACAGACCCAGTACTTC
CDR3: CASSSIRDTQTQYF

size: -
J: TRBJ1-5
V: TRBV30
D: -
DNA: TGTGCCTGGGAACAGGGTGGGTTCGGTCAGCCCCAGCATTTT
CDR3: CAWEQGGFGQPQHF

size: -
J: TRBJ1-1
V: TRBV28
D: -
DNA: TGTGCCAGCAAGGTCCGGGGCTGGGTAGCTTTCTTT
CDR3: CASKVRGWVAFF

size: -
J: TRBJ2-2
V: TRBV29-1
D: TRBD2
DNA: TGCAGCGTTGGAGGCCGTGGGGGGGGAAACACCGGGGAGCTGTTTTTT
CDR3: CSVGGRGGGNTGELFF

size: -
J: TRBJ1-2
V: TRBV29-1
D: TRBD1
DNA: TGCAGCGTTGAAGGGGGGACAGGAGATGATATCTATGGCTACACCTTC
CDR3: CSVEGGTGDDIYGYTF

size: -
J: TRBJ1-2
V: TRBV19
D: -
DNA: TGTGCCAGTACCCTCGGGCAGCACAACTATGGCTACACCTTC
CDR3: CASTLGQHNYGYTF

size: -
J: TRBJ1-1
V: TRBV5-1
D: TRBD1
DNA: TGCGCCAGCAGCCAGGACAGGGGGCTTTTCTCTGAAGCTTTCTTT
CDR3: CASSQDRGLFSEAFF

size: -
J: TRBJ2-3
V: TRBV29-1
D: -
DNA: TGCAGCGTTGGACCCCCAGGATTTGCGGATGGTACGCAGTATTTT
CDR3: CSVGPPGFADGTQYF

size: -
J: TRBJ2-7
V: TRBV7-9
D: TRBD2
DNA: TGTGCCAGCAGCCCTCGCTGGACTAGCGGGAAGCCCGAGCAGTACTTC
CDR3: CASSPRWTSGKPEQYF

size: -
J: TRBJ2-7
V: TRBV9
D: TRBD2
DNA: TGTGCCAGCAGCGTAGGGTCCGGGACTAGCGGGATGACTCGGCACTACGAGCAGTACTTC
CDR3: CASSVGSGTSGMTRHYEQYF

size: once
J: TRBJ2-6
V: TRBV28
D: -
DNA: TGTGCCAGCAGTTTGTACAGACCTGGGGCCAACGTCCTGACTTTC
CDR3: CASSLYRPGANVLTF

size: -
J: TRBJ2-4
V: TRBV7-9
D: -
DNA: TGTGCCAGCAGCCCCGCCGGGGCTCCCGGGGACATTCAGTACTTC
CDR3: CASSPAGAPGDIQYF

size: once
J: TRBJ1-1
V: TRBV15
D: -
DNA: TGTGCCACCAGCAGAGATTGGACTGACACTGAAGCTTTCTTT
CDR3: CATSRDWTDTEAFF

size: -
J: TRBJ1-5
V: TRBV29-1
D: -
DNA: TGCAGCGTTGAAGGCCCTCAGCCCCAGCATTTT
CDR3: CSVEGPQPQHF

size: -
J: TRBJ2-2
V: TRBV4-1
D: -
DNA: TGCGCCAGCAGCCAACGGGGCGAGGGGACCGGGGAGCTGTTTTTT
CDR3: CASSQRGEGTGELFF

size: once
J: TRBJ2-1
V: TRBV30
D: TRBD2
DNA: TGTGCCTGGACCTTCTTTGGCGGGAGCATGGGATTCTTC
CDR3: CAWTFFGGSMGFF

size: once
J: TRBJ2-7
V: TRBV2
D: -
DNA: TGTGCCAGCAGTGTAAGCGTCCACGAGCAGTACTTC
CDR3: CASSVSVHEQYF

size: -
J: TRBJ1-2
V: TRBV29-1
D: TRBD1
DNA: TGCAGCGCCTGGGACAGCATTACTAACTATGGCTACACCTTC
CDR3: CSAWDSITNYGYTF

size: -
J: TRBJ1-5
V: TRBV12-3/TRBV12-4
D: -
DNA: TGTGCCAGCAGAAGCCCAGGGACTTGGAGTCAGCCCCAGCATTTT
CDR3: CASRSPGTWSQPQHF

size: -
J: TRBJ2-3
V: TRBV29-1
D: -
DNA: TGCAGCGTTGGTGGGGGCACAGATACGCAGTATTTT
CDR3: CSVGGGTDTQYF

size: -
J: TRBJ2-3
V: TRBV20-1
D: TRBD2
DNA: TGCAGTGCTCATAAAGCGGGAGGAGGAACAGATACGCAGTATTTT
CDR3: CSAHKAGGGTDTQYF

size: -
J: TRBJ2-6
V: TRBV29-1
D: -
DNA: TGCAGCGTTGAAGGGGGCCCCGTCGAGGCCAACGTCCTGACTTTC
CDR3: CSVEGGPVEANVLTF